One sample yielded the 13 T cell receptor beta chains listed below, sequenced in a study of blood T cell repertoires in COVID-19. Using immunoSEQ multiplex PCR, the repertoire was profiled, and TCRdb retains in-frame clones only, with some absent. Of about 220,000 clones listed, roughly 84% are singletons. Sequencing input: peripheral blood. All receptors come from a woman in her sixties or seventies with acute or convalescent COVID-19.

This chain uses TRBV24-1 with TRBJ2-1, with a weak D call TRBD2 (7 bases). The CDR3 runs 14 residues. Germline CDR1 reads KGHDR; CDR2 reads SFDVKD. The V gene lost 3 bases and the J gene lost 12 bases, with 17 bases spanning the gap. CDR3 sequence reads: CATSDRSGGRGQFF. CDR3 nucleotide sequence: TGTGCCACCAGTGATAGGTCGGGGGGCCGTGGGCAGTTCTTC.

The genes are TRBV29-1 and TRBJ1-2; a possible D gene is TRBD1 (6 bases). The V end lost 8 bases, the J end lost 3 bases, and 22 bases lay between the germline ends. The germline CDR1 and CDR2 sequences are SQVTM and ANQGSEA. This CDR3 comprises 15 residues. In nucleotides, the CDR3 is TGCAGCACGTATGGTGCAGGGGATCGGGACTATGGCTACACCTTC. Its translation: CSTYGAGDRDYGYTF.

J is TRBJ1-1 and V is TRBV30, with 12 bases aligning to TRBD1. The V segment lost 4 bases and the J segment 8 bases; nucleotides outside the gene matches: 11. Germline-derived CDR1 and CDR2 are GTSNPN and SVGIG (reference sequence). This CDR3 has 15 residues. CDR3 region: CAWTHKGQGAGEAFF. CDR3 bases: TGTGCCTGGACCCACAAGGGACAGGGGGCCGGAGAAGCTTTCTTT.

The chain uses TRBV11-1 and TRBJ2-7; 11 bases are a match to TRBD1. CDR1 is SGHAT and CDR2 is FQDESV in the germline V gene (reference sequence). The CDR3 spans 13 residues. Losses at the gene ends were 4 bases for V and 6 bases for J; bases not matched to a gene: 2. The CDR3 sequence: CASSWDRGSEQYF. DNA of the CDR3: TGTGCCAGCAGCTGGGACAGGGGGAGCGAGCAGTACTTC.

V and J are TRBV30 and TRBJ2-7; 7 positions match TRBD1. Looked up from germline, CDR1 is GTSNPN and CDR2 is SVGIG (reference sequence). This CDR3 has 14 amino acids. V gave up 0 bases and J gave up 4 bases; unmatched junction bases: 6. CDR3 bases: TGTGCCTGGAGTGTACGGGCAGGGGGTTACGAGCAGTACTTC. As protein: CAWSVRAGGYEQYF. Variable domain in full (rest from reference TRBV30 and TRBJ2-7): SQTIHQWPATLVQPVGSPLSLECTVEGTSNPNLYWYRQAAGRGLQLLFYSVGIGQISSEVPQNLSASRPQDRQFILSSKKLLLSDSGFYLCAWSVRAGGYEQYFGPGTRLTVT.

This chain links TRBV4-1 with TRBJ1-3; no definite D call. This CDR3 has 14 residues. V lost 1 base and J 0 bases, leaving 4 bases between the germline ends. The germline V gene encodes CDR1 MGHRA and CDR2 YSYEKL. The CDR3 nucleotides read TGCGCCAGCAGCCAAGGGAGCTCTGGAAACACCATATATTTT. It yields the protein CASSQGSSGNTIYF.

This clone was counted a single time. The chain uses TRBV30 and TRBJ2-7, with 9 bases fitting TRBD1. After removal of 1 base from V and 7 bases from J, the junction contained 5 bases not matched to a gene. The CDR3 covers 13 residues. CDR1 GTSNPN and CDR2 SVGIG come from the germline V gene (reference sequence). CDR3 bases: TGTGCCTGGAGTGACAGGGGGCTAAGTGAGCAGTACTTC. It is translated as CAWSDRGLSEQYF.

The J gene is TRBJ2-1, the V gene TRBV3-1 (or the pseudogene TRBV3-2); D is unclear. Germline CDR1 LGHDT, CDR2 YNNKEL (reference sequence). V was shortened by 1 base and J by 12 bases, with 10 bases between the two germline ends. This CDR3 is built from 12 residues. CDR3 DNA: TGTGCCAGCAGCCAAGGACTGCTTGGGCAGTTCTTC. Its protein product is CASSQGLLGQFF.

The chain links TRBV6-6 to TRBJ2-1; 9 nucleotides match TRBD1. The CDR3 contains 15 residues. In germline, CDR1 is MNHNY, CDR2 SVGAGI (reference sequence). The ends lost 6 bases at V and 6 bases at J; junction bases unmatched: 9. In DNA, the CDR3 is TGTGCCAGCAGAACCGGGACAGGGTTGGGCAATGAGCAGTTCTTC. Translating it yields CASRTGTGLGNEQFF.

This clone was observed once. V usage is TRBV3-1 (or the pseudogene TRBV3-2) and J usage is TRBJ2-7; D might be TRBD1 (6 bases). The V gene lost 1 base and the J gene lost 3 bases, with 10 bases spanning the gap. Per germline, CDR1 LGHDT and CDR2 YNNKEL (reference sequence). The CDR3 has 14 amino acids. CDR3 amino acids: CASSQGGGIYEQYF. The CDR3 bases are TGTGCCAGCAGCCAAGGAGGGGGTATCTACGAGCAGTACTTC.

The rearrangement joins TRBV12-3 or TRBV12-4 to TRBJ1-6; 7 positions agree with TRBD1. With 6 bases clipped from V and 11 bases from J, the junction kept 4 bases outside the gene matches. The CDR3 has 12 amino acids. This chain's CDR3 is CASRITGAPLHF. For the CDR3, the DNA is TGTGCCAGCAGGATCACAGGGGCACCCCTCCACTTT.

This rearrangement joins TRBV7-9 to TRBJ1-5; D possibly corresponds to TRBD1 (6 bases). Per germline, CDR1 SEHNR and CDR2 FQNEAQ (reference sequence). There are 17 residues in the CDR3. V lost 2 bases and J lost 3, with 17 bases in between. In DNA form, the CDR3 reads TGTGCCAGCAGCTTAATCGGGACAAATGGAATCAATCAGCCCCAGCATTTT. Its translation: CASSLIGTNGINQPQHF.

This clone was counted between two and nine times. The chain combines TRBV19 with TRBJ2-5, with 8 nucleotides matching TRBD2. Losses at the gene ends were 6 bases for V and 1 base for J; bases not matched to a gene: 4. The CDR3 consists of 14 residues. CDR1 is LNHDA and CDR2 is SQIVND in the germline V gene (reference sequence). CDR3 coding DNA: TGTGCCAGTAGCAAGCGGGGGTTCCAAGAGACCCAGTACTTC. It is translated as CASSKRGFQETQYF.